Each of the 26 T cell receptor beta chains below was sequenced from the same sample in a study of CD8+ T cells in alopecia areata. The sample's treatment: oral pan-JAK inhibitor, 5-10 mg twice daily. Extracted RNA was reverse transcribed, and the resulting cDNA served as sequencing template. Repertoires were generated with immunoSEQ multiplex PCR, while TCRdb's copy carries only in-frame clones and drops some. The sample gives roughly 180,000 clones, approximately 53% of which show up once; 10% to 11% is in the top ten. The sample was CD8+ T cells sorted from blood, taken at week 24, from a patient treated with tofacitinib. The receptors were sampled from a human donor with alopecia areata.

The chain joins TRBV19 to TRBJ1-2, with D possibly being TRBD1 (5 bases). From germline, CDR1 is LNHDA and CDR2 SQIVND (reference sequence). The ends were cut back, 0 bases at V and 3 bases at J, with 8 bases in the middle. This CDR3 comprises 14 residues. The DNA for the CDR3 is TGTGCCAGTAGTATAGACAGGGCAGACTATGGCTACACCTTC. As protein: CASSIDRADYGYTF.

The chain joins TRBV27 to TRBJ1-2; a possible D gene is TRBD1 (5 bases). The CDR3 is 14 amino acids. Trimming removed 7 bases at V and 4 bases at J, with 16 bases between. CDR1 is MNHEY, CDR2 SMNVEV, per germline (reference sequence). CDR3: CASTIRPGSYGYTF. The CDR3 DNA reads as TGTGCCAGCACCATCAGGCCAGGGTCCTATGGCTACACCTTC.

This chain uses TRBV9 with TRBJ2-3; D is possibly TRBD1 (5 bases). The germline V and J ends were trimmed by 3 bases and 3 bases, with 8 bases remaining between them. CDR3 size: 13 residues. Looked up from germline, CDR1 is SGDLS and CDR2 is YYNGEE. The CDR3 nucleotides are TGTGCCAGCAGCGGGGGCACAACAGATACGCAGTATTTT. Its protein product is CASSGGTTDTQYF.

The rearrangement uses TRBV30 and TRBJ1-1, with no clear D. The germline V and J ends were trimmed by 0 bases and 2 bases, with 7 bases remaining between them. Germline CDR1 GTSNPN, CDR2 SVGIG (reference sequence). This CDR3 spans 13 amino acids. The CDR3 here is CAWSVQSNTEAFF. In DNA form, the CDR3 reads TGTGCCTGGAGTGTACAGAGCAACACTGAAGCTTTCTTT.

This clone was seen a handful of times. This chain links TRBV4-3 with TRBJ2-5, with 7 bases identical to TRBD1. From germline, CDR1 is LGHNA and CDR2 YSLEER. Unmatched junction bases numbered 9, after V lost 1 base and J lost 4 bases. This CDR3 has 16 residues. The DNA for the CDR3 is TGCGCCAGCAGCCAAGTCTTCGACAGGGTAGGAGAGACCCAGTACTTC. This codes for CASSQVFDRVGETQYF.

The gene calls are TRBV15 and TRBJ1-5, with unresolved D. The length of the CDR3 is 15 residues. Germline V gives CDR1 LNHNV, CDR2 YYDKDF (reference sequence). The germline V and J ends were trimmed by 5 bases and 1 base, with 12 bases remaining between them. The CDR3 loop is CATSPETVSNQPQHF. The DNA for the CDR3 is TGTGCCACCAGCCCTGAGACCGTGAGCAATCAGCCCCAGCATTTT. Full variable domain (rest looked up from reference TRBV15 and TRBJ1-5): DAMVIQNPRYQVTQFGKPVTLSCSQTLNHNVMYWYQQKSSQAPKLLFHYYDKDFNNEADTPDNFQSRRPNTSFCFLDIRSPGLGDTAMYLCATSPETVSNQPQHFGDGTRLSIL.

In DNA, the CDR3 is TGTGCCAGCAGTCTCGCGTTCGACGAGCAGTACTTC. Its protein product is CASSLAFDEQYF. The chain employs TRBV7-9 and TRBJ2-7; D is uncertain. The CDR3 loop spans 12 amino acids. Trimming removed 6 bases from V and 5 bases from J, with 11 bases in between. Germline CDR1 is SEHNR and CDR2 is FQNEAQ (reference sequence).

The chain employs TRBV13 and TRBJ1-1; maybe TRBD1 (5 bases). Germline V CDR1 and CDR2: PRHDT, FYEKMQ (reference sequence). The CDR3 is 10 residues long. V was trimmed by 5 bases and J by 8 bases, leaving 6 bases between them. The CDR3 protein is CASSRQEAFF. The CDR3 DNA sequence: TGTGCCAGCAGCCGACAGGAAGCTTTCTTT. Filled out from reference TRBV13 and TRBJ1-1, the complete variable domain reads AAGVIQSPRHLIKEKRETATLKCYPIPRHDTVYWYQQGPGQDPQFLISFYEKMQSDKGSIPDRFSAQQFSDYHSELNMSSLELGDSALYFCASSRQEAFFGQGTRLTVV.

This clone has only a few counts. The chain couples TRBV14 to TRBJ1-1; a possible D gene is TRBD1 (5 bases). V lost 4 bases, J lost 1 base, and 7 bases lay in between. The CDR3 consists of 13 residues. Germline CDR1 SGHDN, CDR2 FVKESK. The CDR3 DNA follows: TGTGCCAGCAGCCCAAGGGGGAACACTGAAGCTTTCTTT. This codes for CASSPRGNTEAFF.

This clone was detected only once. This chain uses TRBV10-1 with TRBJ2-1; TRBD2 aligns across 9 bases. Germline values: CDR1 WNHNN, CDR2 SYGVQD (reference sequence). The CDR3 extends over 15 amino acids. After removal of 5 bases from V and 4 bases from J, the junction contained 6 bases not matched to a gene. DNA of the CDR3: TGCGCCAGCAGTCCAGGGAGCGGGGGGTACAATGAGCAGTTCTTC. Protein sequence: CASSPGSGGYNEQFF.

The chain joins TRBV5-6 to TRBJ1-6, with no clear D. The CDR3 length is 13 residues. With 0 bases removed from V and 10 bases from J, the gap between germline ends came to 8 bases. The germline V gene has CDR1 SGHDT and CDR2 YYEEEE. CDR3 sequence: CASSLGARSPLHF. The CDR3 DNA is TGTGCCAGCAGCTTGGGTGCTCGATCACCCCTCCACTTT.

The chain links TRBV5-6 to TRBJ2-7; TRBD2 is a possible D gene (6 bases). Deletions cut 1 base from V and 4 bases from J, with 15 bases between. This CDR3 has 15 residues. The germline V gene encodes CDR1 SGHDT and CDR2 YYEEEE. CDR3 protein: CASSLRGTRFYEQYF. The CDR3 coding sequence is TGTGCCAGCAGCTTGCGGGGGACGCGATTTTACGAGCAGTACTTC.

This clone was observed a handful of times. The chain carries TRBV6-6 and TRBJ2-5; D may correspond to TRBD1 or TRBD2 (5 bases each). From germline, CDR1 is MNHNY and CDR2 SVGAGI (reference sequence). V was cut by 7 bases and J by 1 base, with 7 bases left in between. The CDR3 length is 12 residues. The DNA for the CDR3 is TGTGCCAGCACCGGGACCCAAGAGACCCAGTACTTC. Residues: CASTGTQETQYF.

This clone appeared a single time. This sequence joins TRBV27 and TRBJ2-5, with D uncertain. Germline assignment: CDR1 MNHEY and CDR2 SMNVEV (reference sequence). The length of the CDR3 is 15 residues. V lost 1 base and J lost 5, with 14 bases in between. This CDR3 is CASSLFGRKQETQYF. CDR3 in DNA: TGTGCCAGCAGTTTATTTGGTCGGAAGCAGGAGACCCAGTACTTC.

The sample holds a few counts of this clone. This sequence joins TRBV7-9 and TRBJ2-2; either TRBD1 or TRBD2 may supply D (6 bases each). Deletions cut 4 bases from V and 1 base from J, with 10 bases between. Looked up from germline, CDR1 is SEHNR and CDR2 is FQNEAQ (reference sequence). The CDR3 length is 15 residues. The CDR3 loop is CASSSRDKNTGELFF. CDR3 nucleotide sequence: TGTGCCAGCAGCTCGCGGGACAAGAACACCGGGGAGCTGTTTTTT. Together with reference TRBV7-9 and TRBJ2-2, the CDR3 gives the full variable domain: DTGVSQNPRHKITKRGQNVTFRCDPISEHNRLYWYRQTLGQGPEFLTYFQNEAQLEKSRLLSDRFSAERPKGSFSTLEIQRTEQGDSAMYLCASSSRDKNTGELFFGEGSRLTVL.

The chain uses TRBV4-3 and TRBJ2-1; 10 bases match TRBD2. This CDR3 contains 14 residues. Germline loops: CDR1 LGHNA, CDR2 YSLEER. Trimming cost V 5 bases and J 6 bases; bases outside gene matches: 4. CDR3 sequence (DNA): TGCGCCAGCAGCAGAGCGGGGGGGCCCAATGAGCAGTTCTTC. Protein sequence: CASSRAGGPNEQFF.

This clone was observed once. The rearrangement uses TRBV4-3 and TRBJ2-7; possible D gene TRBD1, 5 bases. V shed 3 bases and J shed 3 bases, with 12 bases lying between them. The CDR3 has 14 amino acids. The germline V gene encodes CDR1 LGHNA and CDR2 YSLEER. Written as DNA, the CDR3 is TGCGCCAGCAGCCAGCTACGAGACAGCTACGAGCAGTACTTC. Translating gives CASSQLRDSYEQYF.

This clone occurred a few times. This rearrangement joins TRBV13 to TRBJ2-3; 10 bases fit TRBD1. CDR1 and CDR2 (germline): PRHDT, FYEKMQ (reference sequence). V dropped 5 bases and J dropped 2; count of bases not matched to a gene: 7. This CDR3 comprises 16 residues. This CDR3 is CASSSRDRGNTDTQYF. The CDR3, as DNA: TGTGCCAGCAGCAGCCGGGACAGGGGCAACACAGATACGCAGTATTTT.

This clone was detected a few times. The V call is TRBV5-6, the J call TRBJ1-1, with D tentatively TRBD1 (5 bases). The CDR3 length is 13 residues. V lost 5 bases, J lost 3 bases, and 11 bases lay in between. The germline gives CDR1 SGHDT, CDR2 YYEEEE. The CDR3 loop reads CASRDSGDTEAFF. For the CDR3, the DNA is TGTGCCAGCAGAGACAGTGGGGACACTGAAGCTTTCTTT.

The V gene is TRBV7-3, the J gene TRBJ2-3, with D uncertain. V was trimmed by 5 bases and J by 0 bases, leaving 12 bases between them. This CDR3 has 15 amino acids. CDR1 SGHTA and CDR2 FQGTGA come from the germline V gene. CDR3 loop: CASSPSAGSTDTQYF. As DNA, the CDR3 is TGTGCCAGCAGCCCAAGTGCTGGCAGCACAGATACGCAGTATTTT.

The chain is built from TRBV13 and TRBJ2-1; tentatively, D is TRBD1 (6 bases). Germline-derived CDR1 and CDR2 are PRHDT and FYEKMQ (reference sequence). The CDR3 covers 14 residues. Deletions cut 3 bases from V and 1 base from J, with 7 bases between. The CDR3 region has the DNA TGTGCCAGCAGCTTCCAGGGGTCCTACAATGAGCAGTTCTTC. Its protein product is CASSFQGSYNEQFF.

The rearrangement uses TRBV2 and TRBJ1-2, with no clear D. This CDR3 spans 14 amino acids. Trimming removed 7 bases at V and 4 bases at J, with 16 bases between. Germline CDR1 and CDR2: SNHLY and FYNNEI. Written as DNA, the CDR3 is TGTGCCAGCATCGGAATGGAGGCGGGCTATGGCTACACCTTC. It specifies CASIGMEAGYGYTF.

The chain links TRBV15 to TRBJ2-5; the match to TRBD1 covers 7 bases. The length of the CDR3 is 17 residues. Germline V gene lookup returns CDR1 LNHNV and CDR2 YYDKDF (reference sequence). Germline trimming cut 6 bases from V and 7 bases from J; bases unmatched to any gene: 20. The CDR3 loop is CATRATTRGTDPGTQYF. In nucleotides, the CDR3 is TGTGCCACCAGGGCTACCACCCGAGGGACAGATCCCGGGACCCAGTACTTC.

The chain employs TRBV25-1 and TRBJ1-2; D is ambiguous. The germline CDR1 and CDR2 sequences are MGHDK and SYGVNS. Trimming cost V 2 bases and J 8 bases, with 9 bases left between them. This CDR3 comprises 12 residues. The DNA for the CDR3 is TGTGCCAGCAGTGAACCTTTGGAGGGCTACACCTTC. Encoded protein: CASSEPLEGYTF.

In DNA, the CDR3 is TGCAGCGTTGGGGGCCGGTACAATGAGCAGTTCTTC. Protein sequence: CSVGGRYNEQFF. The chain joins TRBV29-1 to TRBJ2-1; weak D call: TRBD1 (5 bases). V was cut by 4 bases and J by 4 bases, with 8 bases left in between. The CDR3 runs 12 residues. From germline, CDR1 is SQVTM and CDR2 ANQGSEA.

This clone was detected only a few times. This chain uses TRBV2 with TRBJ2-1; 7 bases are a match to TRBD2. In germline, CDR1 is SNHLY, CDR2 FYNNEI. This CDR3 region has 12 residues. V lost 2 bases, J lost 9 bases, and 1 base stayed unmatched. This chain's CDR3 is CASSERGGEQFF. CDR3 in DNA: TGTGCCAGCAGTGAACGCGGGGGTGAGCAGTTCTTC.